These 15 T cell receptor beta chains originate from one sample sequenced in a study of PD-L1 blockade in urothelial cancer. The table came from immunoSEQ multiplex PCR; TCRdb's copy has only in-frame clones and leaves some out. The profile shows some 40,000 clones, 80% to 95% of them singletons. The sample here was PBMCs, taken around atezolizumab (anti-PD-L1) treatment. The receptor source for this set is a man in his 70s with urothelial cancer.

The rearrangement links TRBV27 to TRBJ2-7; D remains unclear. From germline, CDR1 is MNHEY and CDR2 SMNVEV (reference sequence). Trimming left V 7 bases short and J 0 bases short, with 16 bases between. CDR3 length: 15 amino acids. CDR3 coding DNA: TGTGCCAGCAATGCGGCGTGGGTTCGCTCCTACGAGCAGTACTTC. Protein: CASNAAWVRSYEQYF.

The table lists this clone with a count of one. The genes are TRBV9 and TRBJ2-7, with 11 nucleotides matching TRBD2. The CDR3 has 16 residues. Trimming cost V 2 bases and J 6 bases; bases outside gene matches: 10. CDR1 and CDR2 from the germline V gene are SGDLS and YYNGEE. CDR3 in DNA: TGTGCCAGCAGCGTCGGGAGACTAGCGGGAACTCTCGAGCAGTACTTC. It translates to CASSVGRLAGTLEQYF.

The V gene is TRBV5-4, the J gene TRBJ2-1; 16 positions agree with TRBD2. This CDR3 spans 20 amino acids. V shed 3 bases and J 2 bases; nucleotides not matched to a gene: 11. Looked up from germline, CDR1 is SGHNT and CDR2 is YYREEE (reference sequence). The CDR3 nucleotides read TGTGCCAGCAGCTCCCCAACCGGGACTAGCGGGAGGGCAGCCTACAATGAGCAGTTCTTC. This encodes CASSSPTGTSGRAAYNEQFF.

The chain combines TRBV5-1 with TRBJ1-2; the match to TRBD1 covers 9 bases. Looked up from germline, CDR1 is SGHRS and CDR2 is YFSETQ. V lost 2 bases to trimming and J lost 4 bases; unmatched junction nucleotides: 6. CDR3 length: 15 amino acids. CDR3 sequence reads: CASSFGTGQGYGYTF. In DNA form, the CDR3 reads TGCGCCAGCAGCTTCGGGACAGGGCAAGGCTATGGCTACACCTTC. Using reference TRBV5-1 and TRBJ1-2 for the parts outside the CDR3, the full variable domain is KAGVTQTPRYLIKTRGQQVTLSCSPISGHRSVSWYQQTPGQGLQFLFEYFSETQRNKGNFPGRFSGRQFSNSRSEMNVSTLELGDSALYLCASSFGTGQGYGYTFGSGTRLTVV.

The chain couples TRBV19 to TRBJ1-5, with D possibly being TRBD1 (5 bases). Germline loops: CDR1 LNHDA, CDR2 SQIVND (reference sequence). V dropped 5 bases and J dropped 4 bases, with 18 bases sitting between them. This CDR3 has 16 residues. The chain's CDR3 is CASSGAIQLKNQPQHF. The CDR3 nucleotides are TGTGCCAGTAGTGGGGCGATACAGCTTAAGAATCAGCCCCAGCATTTT. The complete variable domain, with remaining parts taken from reference TRBV19 and TRBJ1-5, reads DGGITQSPKYLFRKEGQNVTLSCEQNLNHDAMYWYRQDPGQGLRLIYYSQIVNDFQKGDIAEGYSVSREKKESFPLTVTSAQKNPTAFYLCASSGAIQLKNQPQHFGDGTRLSIL.

The rearrangement joins TRBV28 to TRBJ2-3; 9 bases agree with TRBD2. This CDR3 contains 15 residues. Germline trimming cut 5 bases from V and 3 bases from J; bases unmatched to any gene: 6. CDR1 and CDR2 (germline): MDHEN, SYDVKM. Here the CDR3 reads CASSPRLAGTDTQYF. In DNA, the CDR3 is TGTGCCAGCAGTCCCCGCCTAGCGGGAACAGATACGCAGTATTTT.

The gene calls are TRBV7-8 and TRBJ2-1; 8 nucleotides align to TRBD1. The CDR3 runs to 22 residues. Per germline, CDR1 SGHVS and CDR2 FQNEAQ. Trimming cost V 0 bases and J 6 bases; bases outside gene matches: 25. The CDR3 DNA follows: TGTGCCAGCAGCTTAGCGATCGTTCCCGTCGGGAGTACAGGGGGTGAGGTCAATGAGCAGTTCTTC. It translates to CASSLAIVPVGSTGGEVNEQFF.

This rearrangement joins TRBV10-3 to TRBJ2-7, with 12 bases matching TRBD2. This CDR3 contains 15 residues. The germline V gene encodes CDR1 ENHRY and CDR2 SYGVKD. Trimming cost V 1 base and J 6 bases; bases outside gene matches: 4. Written as DNA, the CDR3 is TGTGCCATCAGTGAGTGGACTAGCGGGATTATCGAGCAGTACTTC. Translating it yields CAISEWTSGIIEQYF.

In this sample, this clone turned up a few times. The chain is built from TRBV28 and TRBJ1-5, with 10 positions matching TRBD1. This CDR3 is built from 16 residues. Trimming cost V 4 bases and J 6 bases; bases outside gene matches: 9. Germline CDR1 and CDR2: MDHEN and SYDVKM. Here the CDR3 reads CASSSYGTGVGQPQHF. DNA for the CDR3: TGTGCCAGCAGTTCATACGGGACAGGGGTGGGTCAGCCCCAGCATTTT.

The CDR3 nucleotides read TGTGCCAGTAGTGGCCGGGACGCACTGCGACAGGGAGTCAATGAGCAGTTCTTC. It codes for CASSGRDALRQGVNEQFF. The gene calls are TRBV19 and TRBJ2-1; 7 positions match TRBD1. The CDR3 totals 18 residues. Germline trimming cut 5 bases from V and 6 bases from J; bases unmatched to any gene: 19. Looked up from germline, CDR1 is LNHDA and CDR2 is SQIVND (reference sequence).

This chain connects TRBV28 to TRBJ2-1; 12 bases fit TRBD2. Looked up from germline, CDR1 is MDHEN and CDR2 is SYDVKM. V was pared by 5 bases and J by 5 bases, with 7 bases of the junction left unmatched. The length of the CDR3 is 16 residues. The CDR3: CASSPTLAGGNNEQFF. The CDR3 DNA follows: TGTGCCAGCAGTCCCACTCTAGCGGGAGGGAACAATGAGCAGTTCTTC.

This chain joins TRBV9 and TRBJ2-5, with 7 bases fitting TRBD1. The CDR3 spans 16 residues. Unmatched junction bases numbered 8, after V lost 0 bases and J lost 3 bases. The germline CDR1 and CDR2 sequences are SGDLS and YYNGEE. The CDR3 coding sequence is TGTGCCAGCAGCGTAGGCCTAGGGACAGTTGAAGAGACCCAGTACTTC. It codes for CASSVGLGTVEETQYF.

This clone appeared once. The DNA for the CDR3 is TGTGCCAGCAGCCCGGGGGTACCCGCAGGGGGATTATATGGCTACACCTTC. Translated, it gives CASSPGVPAGGLYGYTF. V gene TRBV11-2 combines with J gene TRBJ1-2; 7 bases are shared with TRBD1. The germline V gene encodes CDR1 SGHAT and CDR2 FQNNGV. With 5 bases clipped from V and 5 bases from J, the junction kept 17 bases outside the gene matches. The CDR3 extends over 17 amino acids.

The rearrangement links TRBV29-1 to TRBJ2-1; the D gene is possibly TRBD2 (6 bases). Looked up from germline, CDR1 is SQVTM and CDR2 is ANQGSEA. V was trimmed by 3 bases and J by 6 bases, leaving 15 bases between them. The length of the CDR3 is 14 residues. CDR3 DNA sequence: TGCAGCGTTGATTCGGGACTCATGGTCAATGAGCAGTTCTTC. This encodes CSVDSGLMVNEQFF.

CDR3 sequence: CASSIPTGVLQYF. The CDR3 coding sequence is TGTGCCAGTAGTATCCCCACCGGGGTTCTTCAGTACTTC. This chain uses TRBV19 with TRBJ2-4, with D possibly being TRBD2 (5 bases). The germline CDR1 and CDR2 sequences are LNHDA and SQIVND (reference sequence). Deletions cut 3 bases from V and 11 bases from J, with 14 bases between. The CDR3 runs 13 residues. Together with reference TRBV19 and TRBJ2-4, the CDR3 gives the full variable domain: DGGITQSPKYLFRKEGQNVTLSCEQNLNHDAMYWYRQDPGQGLRLIYYSQIVNDFQKGDIAEGYSVSREKKESFPLTVTSAQKNPTAFYLCASSIPTGVLQYFGAGTRLSVL.